What follows are 25 T cell receptor beta chains derived from one specimen sequenced in a study of CD8 T cells in ankylosing spondylitis. Overall study results and limits: Several highly homologous variants made up a TCR beta motif that seemed to typify ankylosing spondylitis blood.

Antigens of these TCRs are unknown. MiXCR, run by TCRdb on the 5' RACE reads, gives a single entry per CDR3 protein. Altogether fewer than 750,000 distinct CDR3 sequences are present, under 20% being singletons, with the ten largest covering about 20%. Material: blood, either unsorted or a sorted T cell fraction (not recorded which). These receptors all stem from a male donor with ankylosing spondylitis.

CDR3 sequence reads: CASSLARAASRNTEAFF. CDR3 DNA: TGCGCCAGCAGCTTGGCCAGGGCAGCCTCCCGGAACACTGAAGCTTTCTTT. The V call is TRBV5-1, the J call TRBJ1-1; D perhaps matches TRBD1 (5 bases). V was cut by 0 bases and J by 1 base, with 16 bases left in between. Germline CDR1 is SGHRS and CDR2 is YFSETQ. The CDR3 totals 17 residues.

The chain combines TRBV5-1 with TRBJ2-5, with D possibly TRBD2 on 5 matching bases. V shed 4 bases and J shed 3 bases, with 13 bases lying between them. Germline CDR1 is SGHRS and CDR2 is YFSETQ. The CDR3 length is 14 residues. In nucleotides, the CDR3 is TGCGCCAGCAGCACGGGCCTCGGGAAAGAGACCCAGTACTTC. Protein product: CASSTGLGKETQYF.

Regarding this clonotype: One end of the junction fails to match germline, which may point to a read error. V and J are TRBV5-5 and TRBJ1-5; D gene uncertain. The CDR3 has 13 amino acids. The germline gives CDR1 SGHKS, CDR2 YYEKEE (reference sequence). Here the CDR3 reads CAISPQVRQPQHF. CDR3 in DNA: TGTGCCATCAGCCCCCAGGTTCGTCAGCCCCAGCATTTT.

In this sample, this clonotype turned up a few times. The chain links TRBV29-1 to TRBJ2-7; 7 nucleotides align to TRBD1. With V trimmed by 5 bases and J by 6 bases, 13 bases remained unmatched. The germline V gene has CDR1 SQVTM and CDR2 ANQGSEA. The length of the CDR3 is 14 residues. This chain's CDR3 is CSVLGQSNSGEQYF. The CDR3 coding sequence is TGCAGCGTTTTGGGACAGTCGAACTCTGGCGAGCAGTACTTC.

The chain is built from TRBV30 and TRBJ2-1; 12 bases map to TRBD2. V gave up 6 bases and J gave up 5 bases; unmatched junction bases: 11. The CDR3 has 16 amino acids. In germline, CDR1 is GTSNPN, CDR2 SVGIG (reference sequence). The CDR3: CACYPRLAGDDNEQFF. CDR3 in DNA: TGTGCCTGTTACCCTCGACTAGCGGGGGATGACAATGAGCAGTTCTTC. Full variable domain (outside the CDR3, taken from reference TRBV30 and TRBJ2-1): SQTIHQWPATLVQPVGSPLSLECTVEGTSNPNLYWYRQAAGRGLQLLFYSVGIGQISSEVPQNLSASRPQDRQFILSSKKLLLSDSGFYLCACYPRLAGDDNEQFFGPGTRLTVL.

This clonotype was detected only a few times. This chain uses TRBV29-1 with TRBJ1-4; D ambiguous. This CDR3 has 13 amino acids. Germline V gene lookup returns CDR1 SQVTM and CDR2 ANQGSEA. The V gene lost 0 bases and the J gene lost 4 bases, with 6 bases spanning the gap. The CDR3 spells CSVEEEVNEKLFF. The CDR3 nucleotides are TGCAGCGTTGAAGAAGAAGTTAATGAAAAACTGTTTTTT.

This clonotype occurred many times. The CDR3 region has the DNA TGCGCCAGCAGCTTGGAAGGCAGTCAGCGGAACACTGAAGCTTTCTTT. Translation: CASSLEGSQRNTEAFF. This sequence joins TRBV5-1 and TRBJ1-1; D not resolved. The CDR3 spans 16 residues. Trimming removed 0 bases at V and 1 base at J, with 13 bases between. Germline-derived CDR1 and CDR2 are SGHRS and YFSETQ.

A single count supports this clonotype. This rearrangement joins TRBV4-1 to TRBJ2-5; 8 positions match TRBD2. Germline loops: CDR1 MGHRA, CDR2 YSYEKL. CDR3 length: 15 amino acids. J lost 2 bases, V lost 1 base, and 3 bases had no gene match. The DNA for the CDR3 is TGCGCCAGCAGCCAAGGACTAGCGAAGCAAGAGACCCAGTACTTC. It specifies CASSQGLAKQETQYF.

Only a few counts were recorded for this clonotype. The chain combines TRBV7-9 with TRBJ1-4; unclear D gene. This CDR3 is 13 amino acids long. Germline loops: CDR1 SEHNR, CDR2 FQNEAQ (reference sequence). Trimming stripped 3 bases from V and 5 bases from J, with 7 bases between. CDR3 sequence: CASSFPSNEKLFF. CDR3 nucleotides: TGTGCCAGCAGCTTCCCATCAAATGAAAAACTGTTTTTT.

The chain employs TRBV12-3 or TRBV12-4 and TRBJ1-6; D might be TRBD1 (5 bases). CDR3 size: 14 residues. V dropped 2 bases and J dropped 5 bases, with 7 bases sitting between them. Here the CDR3 DNA reads TGTGCCAGCAGTTTATCAGGGAATAATTCACCCCTCCACTTT. It specifies CASSLSGNNSPLHF.

This clonotype showed up just a few times. The chain uses TRBV28 and TRBJ2-5; 7 nucleotides match TRBD1. V was clipped by 3 bases and J by 5 bases; unmatched bases: 6. Germline CDR1 and CDR2: MDHEN and SYDVKM. CDR3 length: 14 amino acids. For the CDR3, the DNA is TGTGCCAGCAGTTTCAGGGGGATGGTCGAGACCCAGTACTTC. Amino acids: CASSFRGMVETQYF.

In its sample, this clonotype was seen many times. The chain has TRBV4-2 and TRBJ2-5; the D is unclear. This CDR3 has 16 amino acids. Per the germline V gene, CDR1 is LGHNA and CDR2 is YNFKEQ. V dropped 6 bases and J dropped 1 base, with 18 bases sitting between them. CDR3 coding DNA: TGTGCCAGCAGTCCCAGTTTTGCGGAAGCCCAAGAGACCCAGTACTTC. The encoded protein is CASSPSFAEAQETQYF.

This clonotype was observed a handful of times. The chain employs TRBV6-1 and TRBJ2-5, with a tentative D call TRBD1 (5 bases). This CDR3 spans 14 amino acids. Germline V CDR1 and CDR2: MNHNS, SASEGT. Trimming shortened V by 5 bases and J by 3 bases, and 13 bases separated the two germline ends. The CDR3 here is CASSRPDTKETQYF. CDR3 DNA: TGTGCCAGCAGTCGCCCGGACACTAAAGAGACCCAGTACTTC.

The rearrangement uses TRBV5-1 and TRBJ1-4; D uncertain. The CDR3 has 14 amino acids. Deletions cut 0 bases from V and 6 bases from J, with 9 bases between. Germline CDR1 and CDR2: SGHRS and YFSETQ. The CDR3 spells CASSLDYSYEKLFF. The DNA of the CDR3 is TGCGCCAGCAGCTTGGATTACAGCTATGAAAAACTGTTTTTT.

This clonotype has ten or more counts. The V call is TRBV28, the J call TRBJ1-2; weak D call: TRBD1 (5 bases). CDR3 length: 13 residues. The germline V gene has CDR1 MDHEN and CDR2 SYDVKM. V was clipped by 6 bases and J by 4 bases, with 12 bases between them. CDR3 amino acids: CASRPAGTYGYTF. CDR3 sequence (DNA): TGTGCCAGCAGACCTGCCGGGACCTATGGCTACACCTTC.

The gene calls are TRBV2 and TRBJ1-2; 8 bases match TRBD1. The germline CDR1 and CDR2 sequences are SNHLY and FYNNEI. The V gene end was trimmed by 6 bases and the J gene end by 6 bases; junction bases not matched to a gene: 9. CDR3 length: 14 amino acids. Here the CDR3 DNA reads TGTGCCAGCAGACGCACCGACAGGGGCCATGGCTACACCTTC. This sequence encodes CASRRTDRGHGYTF.

The V call is TRBV7-2, the J call TRBJ2-3, with 9 bases matching TRBD1. V shed 2 bases and J 1 base; nucleotides not matched to a gene: 7. In germline, CDR1 is SGHTA, CDR2 FQGNSA. The CDR3 runs to 17 residues. The CDR3 spells CASSLRTGVFGTDTQYF. The CDR3 DNA sequence: TGTGCCAGCAGCTTACGGACAGGGGTCTTCGGCACAGATACGCAGTATTTT. Based on the CDR3 plus reference TRBV7-2 and TRBJ2-3, the full variable domain is GAGVSQSPSNKVTEKGKDVELRCDPISGHTALYWYRQSLGQGLEFLIYFQGNSAPDKSGLPSDRFSAERTGGSVSTLTIQRTQQEDSAVYLCASSLRTGVFGTDTQYFGPGTRLTVL.

The chain couples TRBV3-1 to TRBJ2-7; D may be TRBD1 (6 bases). The germline V gene encodes CDR1 LGHDT and CDR2 YNNKEL (reference sequence). Trimming shortened V by 0 bases and J by 1 base, and 16 bases separated the two germline ends. There are 17 residues in the CDR3. This CDR3 reads CASSQEVGGAPSYEQYF. In DNA, the CDR3 is TGTGCCAGCAGCCAAGAGGTAGGGGGAGCTCCTTCCTACGAGCAGTACTTC.

The chain is built from TRBV12-3 or TRBV12-4 and TRBJ1-5; no firm D call. This CDR3 spans 14 amino acids. V was clipped by 2 bases and J by 1 base, with 6 bases between them. CDR3 bases: TGTGCCAGCAGTTTAAGCCGAAGCAATCAGCCCCAGCATTTT. Translating gives CASSLSRSNQPQHF.

This clonotype was counted a few times. This chain connects TRBV7-6 to TRBJ1-1; D possibly corresponds to TRBD1 (6 bases). This CDR3 has 14 residues. V was trimmed by 3 bases and J by 4 bases, leaving 12 bases between them. Germline V gene sequence: CDR1 SGHVS, CDR2 FNYEAQ. The CDR3 DNA sequence: TGTGCCAGCAGCTTGGGGACAAAGGGCACTGAAGCTTTCTTT. Translated, it gives CASSLGTKGTEAFF.

CDR3 residues: CASSQDTASGRQETQYF. The CDR3 bases are TGTGCCAGCAGCCAAGATACGGCTAGCGGGAGGCAAGAGACCCAGTACTTC. The genes are TRBV4-2 and TRBJ2-5; 11 bases agree with TRBD2. Germline trimming cut 0 bases from V and 2 bases from J; bases unmatched to any gene: 5. CDR1 is LGHNA, CDR2 YNFKEQ, per germline. CDR3 length: 17 amino acids.

This clonotype was observed at least ten times. V and J are TRBV20-1 and TRBJ2-5; 9 positions match TRBD1. The CDR3 totals 14 residues. Losses at the gene ends were 1 base for V and 5 bases for J; bases not matched to a gene: 5. In germline, CDR1 is DFQATT, CDR2 SNEGSKA (reference sequence). CDR3 in DNA: TGCAGTGCTAGAGGGGGACAGGGACGGGAGACCCAGTACTTC. It yields the protein CSARGGQGRETQYF.

The chain uses TRBV7-2 and TRBJ2-7, with 8 positions matching TRBD2. With V trimmed by 0 bases and J by 5 bases, 9 bases remained unmatched. This CDR3 has 16 amino acids. Germline V gene lookup returns CDR1 SGHTA and CDR2 FQGNSA. This chain's CDR3 is CASSLAPQSGGDEQYF. In DNA, the CDR3 is TGTGCCAGCAGCTTAGCCCCCCAGAGCGGGGGAGACGAGCAGTACTTC.

The V gene is TRBV3-1, the J gene TRBJ2-4; D not resolved. V was trimmed by 4 bases and J by 5 bases, leaving 9 bases between them. The CDR3 extends over 13 amino acids. The germline V gene has CDR1 LGHDT and CDR2 YNNKEL (reference sequence). The CDR3 sequence is CASSPRAENIQYF. The CDR3 coding sequence is TGTGCCAGCAGCCCCCGGGCGGAAAACATTCAGTACTTC.

The CDR3 loop is CASSLNGDSIQYF. DNA for the CDR3: TGTGCCAGCAGTTTAAATGGAGACTCCATTCAGTACTTC. V usage is TRBV12-3 or TRBV12-4 and J usage is TRBJ2-4; D remains ambiguous. Trimming pared 2 bases from V and 9 bases from J, leaving 11 bases between. The CDR3 loop spans 13 amino acids.